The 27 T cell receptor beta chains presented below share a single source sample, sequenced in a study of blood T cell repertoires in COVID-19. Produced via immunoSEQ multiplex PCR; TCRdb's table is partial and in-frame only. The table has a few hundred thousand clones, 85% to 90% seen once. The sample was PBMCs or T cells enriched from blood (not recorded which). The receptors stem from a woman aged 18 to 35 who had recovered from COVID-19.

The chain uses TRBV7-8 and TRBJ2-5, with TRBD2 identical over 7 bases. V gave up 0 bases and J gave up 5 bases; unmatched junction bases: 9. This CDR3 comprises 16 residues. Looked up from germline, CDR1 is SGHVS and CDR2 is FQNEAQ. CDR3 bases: TGTGCCAGCAGCTTAGCGCTGACTAGCTCCCGCGAGACCCAGTACTTC. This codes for CASSLALTSSRETQYF.

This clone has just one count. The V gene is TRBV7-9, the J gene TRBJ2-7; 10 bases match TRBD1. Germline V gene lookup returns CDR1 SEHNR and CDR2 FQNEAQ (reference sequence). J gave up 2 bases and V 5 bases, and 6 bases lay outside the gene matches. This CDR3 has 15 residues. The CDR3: CASSVRQGAAYEQYF. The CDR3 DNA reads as TGTGCCAGCAGCGTCCGACAGGGGGCGGCCTACGAGCAGTACTTC.

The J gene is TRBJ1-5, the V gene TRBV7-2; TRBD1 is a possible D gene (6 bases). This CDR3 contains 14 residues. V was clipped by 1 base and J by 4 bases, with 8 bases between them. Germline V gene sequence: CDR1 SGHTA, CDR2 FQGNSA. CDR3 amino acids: CASSLGQVNQPQHF. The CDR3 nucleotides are TGTGCCAGCAGCTTAGGACAGGTAAATCAGCCCCAGCATTTT.

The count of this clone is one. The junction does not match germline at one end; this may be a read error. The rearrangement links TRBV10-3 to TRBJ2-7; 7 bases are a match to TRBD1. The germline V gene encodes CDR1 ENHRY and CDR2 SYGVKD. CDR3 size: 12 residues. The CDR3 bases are TGTGCCATCAGTGATTCGTCCGGGACAGTGAACTTC. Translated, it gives CAISDSSGTVNF.

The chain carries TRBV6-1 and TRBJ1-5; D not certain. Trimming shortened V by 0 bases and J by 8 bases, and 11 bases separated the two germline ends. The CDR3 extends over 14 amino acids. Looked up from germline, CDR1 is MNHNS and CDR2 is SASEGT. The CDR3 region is CASSEATPGEPQHF. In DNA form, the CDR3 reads TGTGCCAGCAGTGAAGCTACTCCGGGTGAGCCCCAGCATTTT.

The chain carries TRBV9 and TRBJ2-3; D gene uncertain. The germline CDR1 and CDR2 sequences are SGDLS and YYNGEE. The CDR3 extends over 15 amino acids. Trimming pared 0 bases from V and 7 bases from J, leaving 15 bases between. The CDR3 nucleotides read TGTGCCAGCAGCGTAGCTACCATGGGCATGCATACGCAGTATTTT. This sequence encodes CASSVATMGMHTQYF.

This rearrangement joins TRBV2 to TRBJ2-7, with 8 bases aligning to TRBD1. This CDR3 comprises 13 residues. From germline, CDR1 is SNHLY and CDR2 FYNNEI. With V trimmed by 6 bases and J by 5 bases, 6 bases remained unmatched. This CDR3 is CASRGTGWHEQYF. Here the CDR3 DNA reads TGTGCCAGCAGGGGGACAGGTTGGCACGAGCAGTACTTC. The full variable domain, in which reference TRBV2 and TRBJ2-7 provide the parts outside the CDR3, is EPEVTQTPSHQVTQMGQEVILRCVPISNHLYFYWYRQILGQKVEFLVSFYNNEISEKSEIFDDQFSVERPDGSNFTLKIRSTKLEDSAMYFCASRGTGWHEQYFGPGTRLTVT.

The CDR3, as DNA: TGTGCCAGCAGCCTAACCCACTTGGGACAGCGGGCTGAGACCCAGTACTTC. Its translation is CASSLTHLGQRAETQYF. The genes are TRBV3-1 (or the pseudogene TRBV3-2) and TRBJ2-5; tentative D call: TRBD1 (7 bases). The CDR3 spans 17 residues. The V end was cut by 4 bases, the J end by 5 bases, with 23 bases between. CDR1 and CDR2 from the germline V gene are LGHDT and YNNKEL (reference sequence).

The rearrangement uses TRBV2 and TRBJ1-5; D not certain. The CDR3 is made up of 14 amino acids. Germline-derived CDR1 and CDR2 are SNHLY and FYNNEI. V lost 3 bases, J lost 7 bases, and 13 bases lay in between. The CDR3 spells CASSESYAGQPQHF. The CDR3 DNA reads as TGTGCCAGCAGTGAGTCCTACGCCGGGCAGCCCCAGCATTTT.

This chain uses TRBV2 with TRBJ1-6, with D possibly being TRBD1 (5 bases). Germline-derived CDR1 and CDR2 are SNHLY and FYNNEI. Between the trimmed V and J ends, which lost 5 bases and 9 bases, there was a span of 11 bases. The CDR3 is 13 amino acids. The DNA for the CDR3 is TGTGCCAGCAGTTTGGGGGAGGGTTCACCCCTCCACTTT. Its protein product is CASSLGEGSPLHF.

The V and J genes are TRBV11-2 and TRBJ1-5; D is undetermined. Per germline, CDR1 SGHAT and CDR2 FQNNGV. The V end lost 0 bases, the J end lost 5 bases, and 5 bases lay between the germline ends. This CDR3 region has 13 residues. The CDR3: CASSLEADQPQHF. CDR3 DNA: TGTGCCAGCAGCTTAGAGGCCGATCAGCCCCAGCATTTT.

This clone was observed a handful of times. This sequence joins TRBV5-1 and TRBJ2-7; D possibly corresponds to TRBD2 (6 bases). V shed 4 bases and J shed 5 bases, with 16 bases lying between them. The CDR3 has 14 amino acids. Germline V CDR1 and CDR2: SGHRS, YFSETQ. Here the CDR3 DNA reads TGCGCCAGCAGCCCGGGGACCGGGGAGGACGAGCAGTACTTC. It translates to CASSPGTGEDEQYF. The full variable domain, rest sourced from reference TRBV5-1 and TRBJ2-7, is KAGVTQTPRYLIKTRGQQVTLSCSPISGHRSVSWYQQTPGQGLQFLFEYFSETQRNKGNFPGRFSGRQFSNSRSEMNVSTLELGDSALYLCASSPGTGEDEQYFGPGTRLTVT.

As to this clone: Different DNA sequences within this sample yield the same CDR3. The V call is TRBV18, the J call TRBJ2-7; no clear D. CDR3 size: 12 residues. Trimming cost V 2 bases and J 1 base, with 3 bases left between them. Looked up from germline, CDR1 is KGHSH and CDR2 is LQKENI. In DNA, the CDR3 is TGTGCCAGCTCACCATCTTCCTACGAGCAGTACTTC. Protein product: CASSPSSYEQYF.

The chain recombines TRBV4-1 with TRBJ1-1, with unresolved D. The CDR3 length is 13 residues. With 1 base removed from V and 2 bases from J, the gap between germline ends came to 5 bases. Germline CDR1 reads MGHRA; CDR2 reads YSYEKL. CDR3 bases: TGCGCCAGCAGCCAAGGACACAACACTGAAGCTTTCTTT. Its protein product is CASSQGHNTEAFF.

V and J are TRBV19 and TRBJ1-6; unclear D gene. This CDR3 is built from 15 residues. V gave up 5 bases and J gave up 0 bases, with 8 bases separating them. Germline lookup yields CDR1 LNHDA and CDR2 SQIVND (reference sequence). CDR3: CASSSLSSYNSPLHF. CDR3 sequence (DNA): TGTGCCAGTAGTTCCCTCAGCTCCTATAATTCACCCCTCCACTTT.

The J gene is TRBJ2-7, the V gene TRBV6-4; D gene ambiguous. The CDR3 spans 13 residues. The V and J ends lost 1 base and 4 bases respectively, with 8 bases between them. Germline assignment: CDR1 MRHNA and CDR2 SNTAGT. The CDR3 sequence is CASSDLAEYEQYF. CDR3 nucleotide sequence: TGTGCCAGCAGTGACTTAGCAGAGTACGAGCAGTACTTC.

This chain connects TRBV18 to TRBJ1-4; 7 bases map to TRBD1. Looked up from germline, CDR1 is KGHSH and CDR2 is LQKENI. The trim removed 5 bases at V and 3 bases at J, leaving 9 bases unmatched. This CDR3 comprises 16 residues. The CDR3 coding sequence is TGTGCCAGCTCAATGACAGGGCGGGAATCTAATGAAAAACTGTTTTTT. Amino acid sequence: CASSMTGRESNEKLFF.

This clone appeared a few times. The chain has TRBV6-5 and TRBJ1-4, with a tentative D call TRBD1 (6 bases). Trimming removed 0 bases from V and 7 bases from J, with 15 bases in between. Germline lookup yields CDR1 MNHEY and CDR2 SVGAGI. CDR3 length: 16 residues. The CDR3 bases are TGTGCCAGCAGTTACTCATCAGGGGTTGGCGGTGAAAAACTGTTTTTT. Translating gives CASSYSSGVGGEKLFF.

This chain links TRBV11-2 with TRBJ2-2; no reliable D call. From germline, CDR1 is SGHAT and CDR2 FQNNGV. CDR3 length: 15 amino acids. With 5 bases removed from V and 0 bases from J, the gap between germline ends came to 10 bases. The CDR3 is CASSPRGTNTGELFF. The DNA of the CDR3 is TGTGCCAGCAGCCCCCGAGGTACGAACACCGGGGAGCTGTTTTTT.

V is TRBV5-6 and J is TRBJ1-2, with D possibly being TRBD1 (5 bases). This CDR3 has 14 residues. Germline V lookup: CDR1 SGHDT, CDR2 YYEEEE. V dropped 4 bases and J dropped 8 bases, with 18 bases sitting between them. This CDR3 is CASSLGRGTDGYTF. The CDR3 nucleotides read TGTGCCAGCAGCCTGGGCCGGGGGACGGACGGCTACACCTTC.

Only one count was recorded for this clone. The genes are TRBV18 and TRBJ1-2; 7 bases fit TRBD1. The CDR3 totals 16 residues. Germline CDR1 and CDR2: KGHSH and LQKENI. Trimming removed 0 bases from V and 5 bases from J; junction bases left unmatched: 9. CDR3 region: CASSPPGSGGTYGYTF. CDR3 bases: TGTGCCAGCTCACCACCGGGGTCAGGGGGGACTTATGGCTACACCTTC.

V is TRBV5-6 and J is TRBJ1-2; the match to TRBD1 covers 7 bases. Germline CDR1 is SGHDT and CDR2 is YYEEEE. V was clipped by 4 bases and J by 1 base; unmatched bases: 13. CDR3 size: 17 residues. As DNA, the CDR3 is TGTGCCAGCAGCGGGATCCGGGACAGAGAATTTAACTATGGCTACACCTTC. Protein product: CASSGIRDREFNYGYTF.

For the CDR3, the DNA is TGTGCCAGCAGTTACTCGGGCAGGGGGAGTGAAAAACTGTTTTTT. Protein: CASSYSGRGSEKLFF. The chain is built from TRBV6-5 and TRBJ1-4, with TRBD1 matching over 7 bases. Trimming took 0 bases from V and 7 from J; bases not matched to a gene: 5. Germline V gene sequence: CDR1 MNHEY, CDR2 SVGAGI. This CDR3 has 15 residues.

The CDR3 DNA is TGCGCCAGCAGCCAAGGGACAGGGTCCAGTCAACTGTTTTTT. Its protein is CASSQGTGSSQLFF. This chain links TRBV4-1 with TRBJ1-4; 8 bases are shared with TRBD1. The CDR3 spans 14 residues. V dropped 1 base and J dropped 12; count of bases not matched to a gene: 7. The germline CDR1 and CDR2 sequences are MGHRA and YSYEKL.

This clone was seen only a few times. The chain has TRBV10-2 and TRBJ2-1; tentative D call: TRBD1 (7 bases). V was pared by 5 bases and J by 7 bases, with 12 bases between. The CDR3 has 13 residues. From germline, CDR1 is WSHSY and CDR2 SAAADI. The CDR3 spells CASSLRGANEQFF. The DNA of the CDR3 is TGCGCCAGCAGTCTCAGGGGGGCTAATGAGCAGTTCTTC.

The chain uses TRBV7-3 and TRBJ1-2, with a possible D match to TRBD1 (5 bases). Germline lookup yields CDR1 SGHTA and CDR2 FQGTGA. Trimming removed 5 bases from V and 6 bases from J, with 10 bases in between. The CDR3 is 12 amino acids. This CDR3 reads CASSEAGHGYTF. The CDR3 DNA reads TGTGCCAGCAGCGAAGCAGGGCATGGCTACACCTTC.

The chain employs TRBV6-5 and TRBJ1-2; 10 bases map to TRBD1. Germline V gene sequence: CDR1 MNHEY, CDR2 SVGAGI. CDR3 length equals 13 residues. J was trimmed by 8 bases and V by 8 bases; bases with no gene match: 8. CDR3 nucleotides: TGTGCCAGCCTGACAGGGGGCCGGGGCGGCTACACCTTC. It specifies CASLTGGRGGYTF.